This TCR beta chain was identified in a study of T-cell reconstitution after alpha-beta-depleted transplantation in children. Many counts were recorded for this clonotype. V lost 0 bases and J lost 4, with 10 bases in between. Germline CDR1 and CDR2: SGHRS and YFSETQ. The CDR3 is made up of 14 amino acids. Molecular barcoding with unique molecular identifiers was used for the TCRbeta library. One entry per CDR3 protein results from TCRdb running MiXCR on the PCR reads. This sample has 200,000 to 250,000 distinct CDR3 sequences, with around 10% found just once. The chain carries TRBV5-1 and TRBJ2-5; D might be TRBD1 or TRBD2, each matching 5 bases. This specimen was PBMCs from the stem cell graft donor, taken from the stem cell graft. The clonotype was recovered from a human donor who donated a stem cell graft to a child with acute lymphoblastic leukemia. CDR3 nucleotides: TGCGCCAGCAGCTTGGGAGAGGGGATAGAGACCCAGTACTTC. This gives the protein CASSLGEGIETQYF.